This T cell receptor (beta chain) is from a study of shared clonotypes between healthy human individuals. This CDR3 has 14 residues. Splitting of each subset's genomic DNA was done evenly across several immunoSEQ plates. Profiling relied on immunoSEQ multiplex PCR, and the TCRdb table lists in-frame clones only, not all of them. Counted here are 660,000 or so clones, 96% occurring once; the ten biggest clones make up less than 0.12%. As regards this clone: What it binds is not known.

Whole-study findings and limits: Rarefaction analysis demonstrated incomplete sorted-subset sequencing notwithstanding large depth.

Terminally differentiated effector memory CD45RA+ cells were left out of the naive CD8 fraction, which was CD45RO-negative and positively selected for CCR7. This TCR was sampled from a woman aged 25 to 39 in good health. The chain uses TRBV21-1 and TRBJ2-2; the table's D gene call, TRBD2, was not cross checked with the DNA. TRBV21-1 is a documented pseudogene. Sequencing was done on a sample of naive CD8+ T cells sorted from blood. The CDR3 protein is CASNARLSGGELFF. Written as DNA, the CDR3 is TGTGCCAGCAACGCTAGGTTATCGGGCGGGGAGCTGTTTTTT.